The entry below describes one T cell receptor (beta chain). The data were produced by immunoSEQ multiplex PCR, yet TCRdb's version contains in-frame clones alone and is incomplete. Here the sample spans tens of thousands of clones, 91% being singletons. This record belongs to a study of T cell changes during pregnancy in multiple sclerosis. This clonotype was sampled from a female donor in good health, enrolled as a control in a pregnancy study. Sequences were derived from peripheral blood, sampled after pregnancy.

This chain's CDR3 is CASSFLAGERGETQYF. In DNA, the CDR3 is TGTGCCAGCAGCTTCTTAGCGGGGGAGCGTGGGGAGACCCAGTACTTC. V and J are TRBV7-8 and TRBJ2-5; the match to TRBD2 covers 9 bases. Trimming at V came to 3 bases and at J to 5 bases, leaving 10 bases not matched to a gene. The germline V gene encodes CDR1 SGHVS and CDR2 FQNEAQ. There are 16 residues in the CDR3.